Shown below are 32 T cell receptor beta chains from a single sample sequenced in a study of blood T cells in healthy people across ages. Next came a second PCR, run for roughly 6 to 11 cycles, which used a sample-barcoded 5' primer along with a J-beta primer mix. TCRdb re-called the 5' RACE reads with MiXCR, one entry per CDR3 protein. The table has 2 million or so distinct CDR3 sequences, less than 50% seen once. The material sequenced was blood. Receptor source: a woman between 40 and 55 years old in good health.

A note on this clonotype: At one end, the junction sequence differs from germline, possibly due to a read error. The chain employs TRBV7-9 and TRBJ2-1; 10 positions agree with TRBD2. CDR1 and CDR2 from the germline V gene are SEHNR and FQNEAQ (reference sequence). This CDR3 is 19 amino acids long. CDR3 in amino acids: CASSRSGGAFSSSYNEQFF. Here the CDR3 DNA reads TGTGCCAGCAGCCGAAGCGGGGGGGCCTTTTCCAGCTCCTACAATGAGCAGTTCTTT.

The V call is TRBV15, the J call TRBJ2-5; D remains ambiguous. This CDR3 region has 11 residues. Germline-derived CDR1 and CDR2 are LNHNV and YYDKDF (reference sequence). V was shortened by 6 bases and J by 5 bases, with 7 bases between the two germline ends. CDR3 bases: TGTGCCACCAGGACGAGGGAGACCCAGTACTTC. It translates to CATRTRETQYF.

The CDR3 nucleotides are TGTGCCAGCAGTCGAAGCGGGGGGATCAAAGAGACCCAGTTCTTC. It encodes CASSRSGGIKETQFF. The chain uses TRBV28 and TRBJ2-5; 9 bases match TRBD2. The J call is uncertain, as TRBJ2-1 better fits the DNA end. CDR1 MDHEN and CDR2 SYDVKM come from the germline V gene. The CDR3 has 15 residues.

The chain joins TRBV20-1 to TRBJ2-5, with a weak D call TRBD2 (7 bases). The V gene lost 1 base and the J gene lost 4 bases, with 16 bases spanning the gap. The CDR3 is made up of 15 amino acids. Germline CDR1 and CDR2: DFQATT and SNEGSKA (reference sequence). CDR3 coding DNA: TGCAGTGCTAGAGCGCTCGATGGGGGGGCAGAGACCCAGTACTTC. Amino acid sequence: CSARALDGGAETQYF.

The chain couples TRBV4-1 to TRBJ2-3; possibly TRBD1 for D (5 bases). The CDR3 contains 15 residues. Between the trimmed V and J ends, which lost 0 bases and 4 bases, there was a span of 11 bases. Germline loops: CDR1 MGHRA, CDR2 YSYEKL. CDR3 in amino acids: CASSQDWGSSDTQYF. In nucleotides, the CDR3 is TGCGCCAGCAGCCAAGATTGGGGCAGTTCAGATACGCAGTATTTT.

The V gene is TRBV28, the J gene TRBJ1-2, with a weak D call TRBD1 (5 bases). The CDR3 runs 14 residues. V was pared by 8 bases and J by 5 bases, with 18 bases between. CDR1 is MDHEN, CDR2 SYDVKM, per germline. In nucleotides, the CDR3 is TGTGCCAGCGCCAGGGAAGTTTTGGGGTATGGCTACACCTTC. It yields the protein CASAREVLGYGYTF.

The chain links TRBV11-2 to TRBJ2-1; no clear D. The CDR3 loop spans 10 amino acids. Per the germline V gene, CDR1 is SGHAT and CDR2 is FQNNGV. The V gene lost 5 bases and the J gene lost 10 bases, with 6 bases spanning the gap. CDR3 amino acids: CASSHWEQFF. The DNA for the CDR3 is TGTGCCAGCAGCCACTGGGAGCAGTTCTTC.

This chain links TRBV13 with TRBJ2-1; 10 bases are a match to TRBD1. Germline V lookup: CDR1 PRHDT, CDR2 FYEKMQ (reference sequence). V lost 4 bases to trimming and J lost 7 bases; unmatched junction nucleotides: 7. This CDR3 comprises 15 residues. The CDR3 nucleotides are TGTGCCAGCAGCTCGCCTGGGACAGGGGCAAATGAGCAGTTCTTC. It yields the protein CASSSPGTGANEQFF.

The chain employs TRBV3-1 and TRBJ2-5, with D unresolved. Matching the DNA end better, TRBJ2-7 makes the J call doubtful. Germline-derived CDR1 and CDR2 are LGHDT and YNNKEL (reference sequence). There are 14 residues in the CDR3. The CDR3 is CASSQMAGPDEQYF. CDR3 sequence (DNA): TGTGCCAGCAGCCAGATGGCTGGACCGGACGAGCAGTACTTC.

This clonotype has a handful of counts. The V call is TRBV6-4, the J call TRBJ2-5, with TRBD1 identical over 10 bases. Trimming cost V 4 bases and J 0 bases; bases outside gene matches: 11. Germline CDR1 MRHNA, CDR2 SNTAGT. The CDR3 covers 18 residues. CDR3 region: CASSAPPTDRGHQETQYF. The CDR3 bases are TGTGCCAGCAGTGCCCCGCCAACAGACAGGGGGCACCAAGAGACCCAGTACTTC.

J is TRBJ2-7 and V is TRBV9, with 7 bases fitting TRBD1. V shed 3 bases, J shed 2 bases, and the junction held 8 bases outside the gene matches. The CDR3 extends over 15 amino acids. In germline, CDR1 is SGDLS, CDR2 YYNGEE. CDR3 nucleotides: TGTGCCAGCAGCGCGCCACAGGGGCCCACCTACGAGCAGTACTTC. Its protein is CASSAPQGPTYEQYF.

In DNA, the CDR3 is TGTGCCATCAGTGAGTCTCCGACAGGCAGCTCCTACAATGAGCAGTTCTTC. Protein product: CAISESPTGSSYNEQFF. The rearrangement uses TRBV10-3 and TRBJ2-1, with D tentatively TRBD1 (6 bases). This CDR3 comprises 17 residues. Germline V CDR1 and CDR2: ENHRY, SYGVKD. The V end lost 0 bases, the J end lost 0 bases, and 12 bases lay between the germline ends.

This clonotype was seen a handful of times. The V call is TRBV28, the J call TRBJ2-1; D remains unclear. Per germline, CDR1 MDHEN and CDR2 SYDVKM. The CDR3 has 16 amino acids. Trimming cost V 1 base and J 2 bases, with 12 bases left between them. CDR3 protein: CASSLLGKFPYNEQFF. The CDR3 bases are TGTGCCAGCAGTTTATTGGGAAAGTTTCCCTACAATGAGCAGTTCTTC.

V usage is TRBV7-9 and J usage is TRBJ1-1; D is uncertain. This CDR3 has 17 amino acids. Trimming left V 4 bases short and J 2 bases short, with 20 bases between. Looked up from germline, CDR1 is SEHNR and CDR2 is FQNEAQ (reference sequence). In DNA, the CDR3 is TGTGCCAGCAGCTCCTCTTTGACATCCTCCGACAACACTGAAGCTTTCTTT. Translation gives CASSSSLTSSDNTEAFF.

This clonotype was counted a few times. The J gene is TRBJ2-1, the V gene TRBV7-3; 9 bases map to TRBD1. Germline CDR1 is SGHTA and CDR2 is FQGTGA. The CDR3 runs to 16 residues. The ends lost 5 bases at V and 6 bases at J; junction bases unmatched: 11. The CDR3 DNA follows: TGTGCCAGCAGCGAAAACAGGGGGCTAAAGCGCAATGAGCAGTTCTTC. This gives the protein CASSENRGLKRNEQFF.

V is TRBV4-1 and J is TRBJ2-7; 8 bases map to TRBD1. V shed 4 bases, J shed 6 bases, and the junction held 5 bases outside the gene matches. This CDR3 has 13 residues. CDR1 and CDR2 (germline): MGHRA, YSYEKL. The CDR3 loop is CASSRGQASEQYF. The CDR3 DNA sequence: TGCGCCAGCAGCCGGGGACAGGCGTCCGAGCAGTACTTC.

The V call is TRBV7-9, the J call TRBJ2-1; 11 bases map to TRBD2. CDR1 is SEHNR and CDR2 is FQNEAQ in the germline V gene (reference sequence). V shed 4 bases, J shed 7 bases, and the junction held 9 bases outside the gene matches. This CDR3 comprises 16 residues. Here the CDR3 DNA reads TGTGCCAGCAGCTACGCCTTGGGACTAGCGGCAAATGAGCAGTTCTTC. Translated, it gives CASSYALGLAANEQFF. The full variable domain, with the rest looked up from reference TRBV7-9 and TRBJ2-1, is DTGVSQNPRHKITKRGQNVTFRCDPISEHNRLYWYRQTLGQGPEFLTYFQNEAQLEKSRLLSDRFSAERPKGSFSTLEIQRTEQGDSAMYLCASSYALGLAANEQFFGPGTRLTVL.

CDR3 bases: TGTGCCAGCAGCGTCACATCGAGGGGGGAAAAACTGTTTTTT. Protein sequence: CASSVTSRGEKLFF. The chain uses TRBV9 and TRBJ1-4; possible D gene TRBD1, 6 bases. The V gene lost 2 bases and the J gene lost 8 bases, with 13 bases spanning the gap. The CDR3 totals 14 residues. Germline loops: CDR1 SGDLS, CDR2 YYNGEE.

The chain recombines TRBV28 with TRBJ2-6, with 8 nucleotides matching TRBD1. V trimming: 7 bases; J trimming: 0 bases; junction bases outside the gene matches: 5. This CDR3 contains 16 residues. CDR1 is MDHEN and CDR2 is SYDVKM in the germline V gene. CDR3 nucleotides: TGTGCCAGCACGGACAGGGTCGGCTCTGGGGCCAACGTCCTGACTTTC. It is translated as CASTDRVGSGANVLTF. Based on the CDR3 plus reference TRBV28 and TRBJ2-6, the full variable domain is DVKVTQSSRYLVKRTGEKVFLECVQDMDHENMFWYRQDPGLGLRLIYFSYDVKMKEKGDIPEGYSVSREKKERFSLILESASTNQTSMYLCASTDRVGSGANVLTFGAGSRLTVL.

The CDR3 here is CASSQDIEQVGISSSYEQYF. In nucleotides, the CDR3 is TGCGCCAGCAGCCAAGATATCGAACAAGTCGGGATTTCGAGCTCCTACGAGCAGTACTTC. This rearrangement joins TRBV4-1 to TRBJ2-7; possibly TRBD2 for D (5 bases). In germline, CDR1 is MGHRA, CDR2 YSYEKL. CDR3 length: 20 residues. Trimming took off 0 bases at V and 0 bases at J, with 24 bases between the two ends.

The V gene is TRBV12-3 or TRBV12-4, the J gene TRBJ1-2; no definite D call. The CDR3 runs to 14 residues. With 3 bases removed from V and 1 base from J, the gap between germline ends came to 9 bases. CDR3 region: CASSFRPGNYGYTF. The CDR3 coding sequence is TGTGCCAGCAGTTTTCGCCCTGGTAACTATGGCTACACCTTC.

This chain links TRBV29-1 with TRBJ2-3; D is unclear. Trimming took off 4 bases at V and 2 bases at J, with 16 bases between the two ends. This CDR3 has 15 residues. Germline values: CDR1 SQVTM, CDR2 ANQGSEA. CDR3 coding DNA: TGCAGCGTTGTTAGGACGCCGTCGCCCACAGATACGCAGTATTTT. Translation: CSVVRTPSPTDTQYF.

This clonotype was observed once. The genes are TRBV27 and TRBJ2-5; a weak D match, TRBD1 (6 bases). The germline V and J ends were trimmed by 7 bases and 5 bases, with 11 bases remaining between them. The CDR3 has 12 amino acids. Germline V gene data show CDR1 as MNHEY and CDR2 as SMNVEV (reference sequence). The CDR3: CASIDRKETQYF. In nucleotides, the CDR3 is TGTGCCAGCATCGACAGGAAGGAGACCCAGTACTTC.

This clonotype was picked up a small number of times. The V and J genes are TRBV7-2 and TRBJ2-5; 11 nucleotides line up with TRBD2. The J call may be in error: the DNA end matches TRBJ2-7 better. CDR1 SGHTA and CDR2 FQGNSA come from the germline V gene. The CDR3 runs 16 residues. The CDR3 DNA follows: TGTGCCAGCAGCCTAAGTCCCGGACTAGCGGGTTACGAGCAGTACTTC. Protein: CASSLSPGLAGYEQYF.

This clonotype was counted between two and nine times. V and J are TRBV7-3 and TRBJ2-3, with a weak D call TRBD2 (6 bases). The CDR3 consists of 13 residues. CDR1 is SGHTA and CDR2 is FQGTGA in the germline V gene. The V and J ends lost 0 bases and 6 bases respectively, with 7 bases between them. The CDR3 sequence: CASSLTEGDTQYF. The CDR3 DNA reads TGTGCCAGCAGCTTAACGGAGGGTGATACGCAGTATTTT.

The V gene is TRBV6-6, the J gene TRBJ2-7; D is uncertain. CDR3 length: 15 amino acids. The germline CDR1 and CDR2 sequences are MNHNY and SVGAGI (reference sequence). V was shortened by 3 bases and J by 2 bases, with 14 bases between the two germline ends. The CDR3 loop reads CASSYNRQRPYEQYF. In DNA, the CDR3 is TGTGCCAGCAGTTATAATCGACAAAGACCCTACGAGCAGTACTTC.

This clonotype came up a few times. The chain carries TRBV15 and TRBJ2-7; 9 bases align to TRBD1. V was clipped by 5 bases and J by 5 bases; unmatched bases: 7. This CDR3 has 14 residues. Germline V lookup: CDR1 LNHNV, CDR2 YYDKDF (reference sequence). The DNA for the CDR3 is TGTGCCACCAGCCTCCGGGACAGGGTCGACGAGCAGTACTTC. Its translation is CATSLRDRVDEQYF.

The CDR3 reads CASSHGLASTSYNEQYF. The CDR3 DNA reads as TGCGCCAGCAGCCATGGACTAGCCAGCACCTCCTACAATGAGCAGTACTTC. The chain joins TRBV5-1 to TRBJ2-1; 8 bases match TRBD2. The J call is uncertain, as TRBJ2-7 better fits the DNA end. Germline V gene sequence: CDR1 SGHRS, CDR2 YFSETQ. There are 17 residues in the CDR3.

This chain joins TRBV6-6 and TRBJ1-2, with D possibly being TRBD1 (5 bases). Germline V lookup: CDR1 MNHNY, CDR2 SVGAGI (reference sequence). V dropped 5 bases and J dropped 7 bases, with 20 bases sitting between them. This CDR3 has 15 amino acids. The CDR3 loop is CASSELAGAGGGYTF. The CDR3 DNA follows: TGTGCCAGCAGTGAGTTAGCCGGGGCAGGAGGTGGCTACACCTTC.

This clonotype was seen more than once but under ten times. The rearrangement uses TRBV20-1 and TRBJ2-1; D is tentatively TRBD1 or TRBD2 (5 bases each). Per germline, CDR1 DFQATT and CDR2 SNEGSKA (reference sequence). V was pared by 0 bases and J by 1 base, with 13 bases between. CDR3 length: 16 residues. This CDR3 is CSARDEGTGSYNEQFF. The CDR3 DNA follows: TGCAGTGCTAGAGATGAAGGGACGGGGTCCTACAATGAGCAGTTCTTC.

This clonotype was picked up one time. J is TRBJ2-7 and V is TRBV6-2 or TRBV6-3; possible D gene TRBD2, 5 bases. Trimming removed 8 bases at V and 3 bases at J, with 11 bases between. CDR3 length: 12 amino acids. The V gene's germline CDR1 is MNHEY and CDR2 SVGEGT. The CDR3 protein is CASEGVDYEQYF. CDR3 in DNA: TGTGCCAGCGAGGGCGTCGACTACGAGCAGTACTTC.

The chain employs TRBV5-5 and TRBJ2-4, with D possibly TRBD2 on 5 matching bases. The J call is in doubt because the DNA end fits TRBJ2-7 better. This CDR3 is built from 13 residues. The germline V gene encodes CDR1 SGHKS and CDR2 YYEKEE (reference sequence). CDR3 DNA sequence: TGTGCCAGCAGCTCGGACGGGATCTACGAGCAGTACTTC. Translated: CASSSDGIYEQYF.